The sequence of this TCR beta chain was determined in a study of T cells of healthy individuals. TCRdb analysed the 5' RACE reads with MiXCR anew, one entry per CDR3 protein. The sample yields 85,000 to 100,000 distinct CDR3 sequences, roughly 15% seen once. V lost 10 bases and J 5 bases, leaving 12 bases between the germline ends. The CDR3 runs 13 residues. CDR1 is ENHRY, CDR2 SYGVKD, per germline. The clonotype was recovered from a human donor in good health. The V and J genes are TRBV10-3 and TRBJ1-6; no clear D gene. This CDR3 reads CATAPNHNSPLHF. For the CDR3, the DNA is TGTGCCACCGCACCAAACCATAATTCACCCCTCCACTTT.